This T cell receptor (beta chain) is drawn from a study of CD8 T cells in ankylosing spondylitis. Study-level findings and limits: In reactive arthritis synovial fluid and blood, some motif variants had been reported before. It appeared that ankylosing spondylitis blood was characterized by a TCR beta motif of several highly homologous variants. Researchers report that disease-linked clones proved CD8+ and relatively rare in peripheral blood.

Quantitative 5'-RACE was performed with molecular barcodes, and it yielded the TCR beta libraries. Each CDR3 protein is one row after TCRdb ran MiXCR on the 5' RACE reads. The repertoire holds 250,000 to 350,000 distinct CDR3 sequences, 20% seen once, with roughly 3.6% in the top ten. V shed 5 bases and J 8 bases; nucleotides not matched to a gene: 10. CDR3 length: 16 residues. Germline loops: CDR1 DFQATT, CDR2 SNEGSKA (reference sequence). Details on this clonotype: Its cognate antigen is unknown.

The J gene is TRBJ2-2, the V gene TRBV20-1; 14 bases agree with TRBD2. This TCR came from a female donor with ankylosing spondylitis or in good health (not recorded which). Sequencing was carried out using blood, either unsorted or a sorted T cell fraction (not recorded which). The CDR3 reads CSASTGTSGSRGELFF. In DNA form, the CDR3 reads TGCAGTGCTTCAACCGGGACTAGCGGGAGTCGAGGGGAGCTGTTTTTT.